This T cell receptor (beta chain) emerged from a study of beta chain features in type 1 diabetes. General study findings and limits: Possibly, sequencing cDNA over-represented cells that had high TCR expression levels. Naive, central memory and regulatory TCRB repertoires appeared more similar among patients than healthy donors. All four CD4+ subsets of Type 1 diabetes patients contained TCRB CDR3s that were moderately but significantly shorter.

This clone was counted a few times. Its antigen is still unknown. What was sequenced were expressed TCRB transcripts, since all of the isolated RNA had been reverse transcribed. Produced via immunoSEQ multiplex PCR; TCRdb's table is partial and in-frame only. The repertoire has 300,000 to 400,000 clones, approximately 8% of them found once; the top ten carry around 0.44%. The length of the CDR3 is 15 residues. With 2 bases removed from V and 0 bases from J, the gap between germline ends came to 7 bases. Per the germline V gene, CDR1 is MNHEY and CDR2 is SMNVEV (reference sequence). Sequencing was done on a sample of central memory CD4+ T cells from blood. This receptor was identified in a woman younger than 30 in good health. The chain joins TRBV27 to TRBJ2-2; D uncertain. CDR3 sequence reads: CASSLRLANTGELFF. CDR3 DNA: TGTGCCAGCAGTTTAAGGCTCGCGAACACCGGGGAGCTGTTTTTT.